This TCR beta chain was retrieved from a study of T cells in localized non-small cell lung cancer. Sequencing used immunoSEQ multiplex PCR; TCRdb keeps in-frame clones, though not all of them. Here the sample spans about 62,000 clones, more than 80% being singletons. The V and J ends lost 4 bases and 6 bases respectively, with 14 bases between them. This CDR3 spans 14 amino acids. Germline CDR1 and CDR2: SGHRS and YFSETQ. This TCR was recovered from a man aged 35 to 69 with stage II lung adenocarcinoma. The chain links TRBV5-1 to TRBJ2-1, with no clear D. The sample consisted of PBMCs, taken before any cancer treatment. The CDR3, as DNA: TGCGCCAGCAGCCTCCCCTCGGGTGGCAATGAGCAGTTCTTC. Translated: CASSLPSGGNEQFF.